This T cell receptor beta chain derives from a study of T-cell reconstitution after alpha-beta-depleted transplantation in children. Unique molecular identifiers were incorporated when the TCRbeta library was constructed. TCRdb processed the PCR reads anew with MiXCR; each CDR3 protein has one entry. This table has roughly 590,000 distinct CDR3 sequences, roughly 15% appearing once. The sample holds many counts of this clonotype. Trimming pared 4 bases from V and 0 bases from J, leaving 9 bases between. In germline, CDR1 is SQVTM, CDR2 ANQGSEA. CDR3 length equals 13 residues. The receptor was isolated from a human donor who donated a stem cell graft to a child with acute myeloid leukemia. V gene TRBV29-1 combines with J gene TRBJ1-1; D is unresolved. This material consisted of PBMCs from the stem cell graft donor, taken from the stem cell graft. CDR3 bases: TGCAGCGTTGTCCCCCTATTGAACACTGAAGCTTTCTTT. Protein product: CSVVPLLNTEAFF.